Each of the 31 T cell receptor beta chains below was sequenced from the same sample in a study of blood T cell repertoires in COVID-19. TCRdb's copy holds only in-frame clones and misses some; the assay was immunoSEQ multiplex PCR. The table records 75,000 to 85,000 clones, approximately 85% of them present only once. Sequencing input: peripheral blood. The source is a man aged 55 to 70 with COVID-19, enrolled during active disease.

The CDR3 DNA reads as TGCGCCAGCAGCCCTAGCGGGAGACGAACCTACAATGAGCAGTTCTTC. Encoded protein: CASSPSGRRTYNEQFF. The rearrangement links TRBV5-1 to TRBJ2-1, with TRBD2 matching 10 bases. V lost 4 bases, J lost 2 bases, and 6 bases stayed unmatched. Germline lookup yields CDR1 SGHRS and CDR2 YFSETQ. The CDR3 has 16 amino acids.

The V and J genes are TRBV7-9 and TRBJ1-1; tentative D call: TRBD1 (5 bases). Trimming shortened V by 5 bases and J by 1 base, and 11 bases separated the two germline ends. The germline V gene has CDR1 SEHNR and CDR2 FQNEAQ (reference sequence). The CDR3 covers 14 residues. CDR3 nucleotides: TGTGCCAGCAGCCTCAGGGAAACGAACACTGAAGCTTTCTTT. This codes for CASSLRETNTEAFF.

The chain has TRBV5-1 and TRBJ2-3; TRBD2 might be the D (6 bases). The CDR3 extends over 15 amino acids. Deletions cut 0 bases from V and 1 base from J, with 9 bases between. The germline V gene has CDR1 SGHRS and CDR2 YFSETQ. The CDR3, as DNA: TGCGCCAGCAGCTTGGGACTAGATGGCACAGATACGCAGTATTTT. This sequence encodes CASSLGLDGTDTQYF.

This clone appeared a few times. The same CDR3 is also encoded by other DNA sequences in this sample. This chain joins TRBV28 and TRBJ2-7; 7 bases agree with TRBD2. Looked up from germline, CDR1 is MDHEN and CDR2 is SYDVKM. Losses at the gene ends were 2 bases for V and 5 bases for J; bases not matched to a gene: 3. CDR3 length: 13 amino acids. For the CDR3, the DNA is TGTGCCAGCAGTTTAGCGGGGGTCCACGAGCAGTACTTC. It specifies CASSLAGVHEQYF. Filled out from reference TRBV28 and TRBJ2-7, the complete variable domain reads DVKVTQSSRYLVKRTGEKVFLECVQDMDHENMFWYRQDPGLGLRLIYFSYDVKMKEKGDIPEGYSVSREKKERFSLILESASTNQTSMYLCASSLAGVHEQYFGPGTRLTVT.

V gene TRBV6-1 combines with J gene TRBJ1-5; weak D call: TRBD1 (6 bases). The CDR3 runs 16 residues. Germline values: CDR1 MNHNS, CDR2 SASEGT. The V end was cut by 0 bases, the J end by 5 bases, with 14 bases between. The CDR3 nucleotides read TGTGCCAGCAGTGAAGCGGGGACAAGGATCGATCAGCCCCAGCATTTT. Translation: CASSEAGTRIDQPQHF.

V and J are TRBV6-5 and TRBJ2-3, with TRBD1 identical over 10 bases. Germline CDR1 reads MNHEY; CDR2 reads SVGAGI. The CDR3 totals 14 residues. Germline trimming cut 6 bases from V and 5 bases from J; bases unmatched to any gene: 5. CDR3 bases: TGTGCCAGCAGGGGACAGGGGTTTATAGATACGCAGTATTTT. Encoded protein: CASRGQGFIDTQYF.

This clone turned up a few times. The CDR3 region is CASSTSRLDEQYF. The CDR3 nucleotides read TGCGCCAGCAGTACTAGTCGGTTAGACGAGCAGTACTTC. This rearrangement joins TRBV5-1 to TRBJ2-7, with D possibly being TRBD2 (5 bases). The CDR3 length is 13 residues. Trimming pared 5 bases from V and 5 bases from J, leaving 14 bases between. Germline values: CDR1 SGHRS, CDR2 YFSETQ.

In this sample, this clone turned up once. The V gene is TRBV10-3, the J gene TRBJ2-5; 8 nucleotides line up with TRBD1. The CDR3 has 15 residues. Unmatched junction bases numbered 7, after V lost 4 bases and J lost 3 bases. Germline values: CDR1 ENHRY, CDR2 SYGVKD. CDR3 residues: CAISASGQGKETQYF. CDR3 nucleotide sequence: TGTGCCATCAGTGCCTCTGGACAGGGCAAAGAGACCCAGTACTTC.

The chain employs TRBV9 and TRBJ2-7, with TRBD1 matching 8 bases. V shed 3 bases, J shed 3 bases, and the junction held 5 bases outside the gene matches. The CDR3 contains 14 residues. Germline values: CDR1 SGDLS, CDR2 YYNGEE. Written as DNA, the CDR3 is TGTGCCAGCAGCGCCCAGGGGGCGGGCTACGAGCAGTACTTC. Translation: CASSAQGAGYEQYF.

The chain employs TRBV4-1 and TRBJ2-5; 7 bases are shared with TRBD2. Trimming at V came to 2 bases and at J to 7 bases, leaving 4 bases not matched to a gene. CDR3 length equals 13 residues. CDR1 MGHRA and CDR2 YSYEKL come from the germline V gene. The CDR3 sequence is CASSQLREGTQYF. The CDR3 DNA reads TGCGCCAGCAGCCAATTAAGGGAGGGGACCCAGTACTTC.

The genes are TRBV12-5 and TRBJ2-5, with 8 positions matching TRBD1. The CDR3 has 17 residues. In germline, CDR1 is LGHNT, CDR2 FRNRAP. With 5 bases clipped from V and 2 bases from J, the junction kept 13 bases outside the gene matches. The CDR3 here is CASGPGQGSASQETQYF. DNA for the CDR3: TGTGCTAGTGGTCCCGGACAGGGATCGGCTTCACAAGAGACCCAGTACTTC.

V usage is TRBV4-1 and J usage is TRBJ2-3, with 10 positions matching TRBD2. This CDR3 spans 17 amino acids. Germline V gene data show CDR1 as MGHRA and CDR2 as YSYEKL. The J segment lost 1 base and the V segment lost 0 bases, leaving 4 bases of the junction unmatched. CDR3 loop: CASSQEGGTSGTDTQYF. The CDR3 DNA is TGCGCCAGCAGCCAAGAAGGGGGGACTAGCGGCACAGATACGCAGTATTTT.

The rearrangement links TRBV19 to TRBJ1-1; 10 bases fit TRBD1. Losses at the gene ends were 6 bases for V and 7 bases for J; bases not matched to a gene: 8. Germline CDR1 and CDR2: LNHDA and SQIVND (reference sequence). This CDR3 is 14 amino acids long. The CDR3 region has the DNA TGTGCCAGTAGCGATGGACAGGGGGTGGGTGAAGCTTTCTTT. This encodes CASSDGQGVGEAFF.

This chain joins TRBV10-2 and TRBJ1-2; perhaps TRBD1 as D (5 bases). CDR3 length equals 16 residues. V was clipped by 3 bases and J by 1 base, with 15 bases between them. Germline-derived CDR1 and CDR2 are WSHSY and SAAADI. The CDR3 sequence is CASSETGPYFNYGYTF. As DNA, the CDR3 is TGCGCCAGCAGTGAAACAGGTCCCTACTTTAACTATGGCTACACCTTC.

This clone was recorded once. The rearrangement joins TRBV7-9 to TRBJ1-5; D might be TRBD1 (6 bases). The V end lost 7 bases, the J end lost 0 bases, and 10 bases lay between the germline ends. CDR1 and CDR2 (germline): SEHNR, FQNEAQ (reference sequence). The CDR3 is 14 residues long. The CDR3 region is CASIRTDSNQPQHF. CDR3 DNA: TGTGCCAGCATCCGGACAGATAGCAATCAGCCCCAGCATTTT.

This chain links TRBV3-1 (or the pseudogene TRBV3-2) with TRBJ1-3; no clear D. The V gene's germline CDR1 is LGHDT and CDR2 YNNKEL (reference sequence). V was pared by 1 base and J by 0 bases, with 4 bases between. This CDR3 region has 14 residues. The CDR3 here is CASSQGGSGNTIYF. CDR3 bases: TGTGCCAGCAGCCAAGGCGGCTCTGGAAACACCATATATTTT.

The rearrangement links TRBV9 to TRBJ2-5, with no clear D. The germline V gene has CDR1 SGDLS and CDR2 YYNGEE. The CDR3 extends over 14 amino acids. Trimming shortened V by 0 bases and J by 0 bases, and 6 bases separated the two germline ends. For the CDR3, the DNA is TGTGCCAGCAGCGTAGCACTGTACCAAGAGACCCAGTACTTC. This codes for CASSVALYQETQYF.

This chain uses TRBV5-1 with TRBJ1-6; the D gene is possibly TRBD1 (6 bases). The CDR3 contains 14 residues. V lost 2 bases to trimming and J lost 4 bases, with 7 bases between them. Germline V lookup: CDR1 SGHRS, CDR2 YFSETQ. Here the CDR3 DNA reads TGCGCCAGCAGCTTCGGACAGTATAATTCACCCCTCCACTTT. Amino acids: CASSFGQYNSPLHF.

The chain carries TRBV5-3 and TRBJ2-7, with 11 bases that match TRBD2. TRBV5-3 is recorded as an ORF, its role being uncertain. CDR3 length equals 17 residues. The ends lost 4 bases at V and 4 bases at J; junction bases unmatched: 13. The CDR3: CARSQDRTSGSRYEQYF. The CDR3 DNA reads as TGTGCCAGAAGCCAGGACAGAACTAGCGGGAGTCGGTACGAGCAGTACTTC.

This chain links TRBV5-1 with TRBJ1-1; 8 positions match TRBD1. The CDR3 extends over 16 amino acids. The V segment lost 5 bases and the J segment 5 bases; nucleotides outside the gene matches: 14. In germline, CDR1 is SGHRS, CDR2 YFSETQ. In DNA, the CDR3 is TGCGCCAGCAGTTTAGCGCCAGGGGGCGCAAATACTGAAGCTTTCTTT. This encodes CASSLAPGGANTEAFF.

On this clone itself: One junction end does not reproduce the germline sequence, and a read error may be involved. V and J are TRBV7-2 and TRBJ2-5; 11 bases map to TRBD2. CDR3 length: 14 residues. CDR1 SGHTA and CDR2 FQGNSA come from the germline V gene. The CDR3 reads CASSLAGGEGAQYF. CDR3 in DNA: TGTGCCAGCAGTTTAGCGGGAGGGGAGGGGGCCCAGTACTTC.

This chain joins TRBV6-1 and TRBJ1-5; no clear D gene. The V end lost 3 bases, the J end lost 6 bases, and 9 bases lay between the germline ends. Germline CDR1 reads MNHNS; CDR2 reads SASEGT. The length of the CDR3 is 13 residues. The CDR3 DNA reads as TGTGCCAGCAGTGAGACATTGGGTCAGCCCCAGCATTTT. It specifies CASSETLGQPQHF.

The chain carries TRBV5-6 and TRBJ2-7; 7 bases are shared with TRBD2. The V and J ends lost 0 bases and 12 bases, in that order; junction bases with no gene match: 9. The CDR3 contains 13 residues. Germline CDR1 SGHDT, CDR2 YYEEEE. The CDR3 sequence is CASSLELARARYF. CDR3 in DNA: TGTGCCAGCAGCTTGGAACTAGCGCGGGCGAGGTACTTC.

The V gene is TRBV9, the J gene TRBJ1-2; D gene unclear. Trimming pared 4 bases from V and 4 bases from J, leaving 11 bases between. Germline V gene sequence: CDR1 SGDLS, CDR2 YYNGEE. The CDR3 has 13 residues. The chain's CDR3 is CASSLGSSYGYTF. DNA for the CDR3: TGTGCCAGCAGCCTCGGGAGTAGCTATGGCTACACCTTC.

This chain joins TRBV19 and TRBJ1-2, with 8 nucleotides matching TRBD1. Unmatched junction bases numbered 2, after V lost 5 bases and J lost 6 bases. The CDR3 consists of 12 residues. The germline CDR1 and CDR2 sequences are LNHDA and SQIVND (reference sequence). The CDR3 spells CASSQGADGYTF. The CDR3 DNA is TGTGCCAGTAGTCAGGGGGCAGATGGCTACACCTTC.

The genes are TRBV29-1 and TRBJ2-2; 7 bases line up with TRBD1. J was trimmed by 5 bases and V by 4 bases; bases with no gene match: 10. CDR3 length equals 15 residues. Germline V gene data show CDR1 as SQVTM and CDR2 as ANQGSEA. The DNA for the CDR3 is TGCAGCGTTGGGGCACCGGGACAGAAAACCGGGGAGCTGTTTTTT. This codes for CSVGAPGQKTGELFF.

V and J are TRBV7-3 and TRBJ2-1, with 11 bases that match TRBD2. The length of the CDR3 is 16 residues. Trimming took 1 base from V and 7 from J; bases not matched to a gene: 6. Germline lookup yields CDR1 SGHTA and CDR2 FQGTGA. CDR3 sequence reads: CASSLIPSGGKNEQFF. DNA of the CDR3: TGTGCCAGCAGCTTAATACCTAGCGGGGGGAAAAATGAGCAGTTCTTC.

This chain joins TRBV30 and TRBJ1-2; perhaps TRBD1 as D (6 bases). With 5 bases removed from V and 3 bases from J, the gap between germline ends came to 22 bases. Germline V CDR1 and CDR2: GTSNPN, SVGIG (reference sequence). The CDR3 loop spans 16 amino acids. The CDR3 DNA sequence: TGTGCCTGGGAGGATGTTACGCAGGCAGGGGACTATGGCTACACCTTC. It specifies CAWEDVTQAGDYGYTF.

The chain combines TRBV7-9 with TRBJ2-7; D is possibly TRBD2 (7 bases). Germline-derived CDR1 and CDR2 are SEHNR and FQNEAQ (reference sequence). The CDR3 covers 14 residues. Trimming stripped 4 bases from V and 4 bases from J, with 14 bases between. CDR3 protein: CASSSLGGPYEQYF. The CDR3 coding sequence is TGTGCCAGCAGCTCGCTGGGGGGGCCATACGAGCAGTACTTC.

The gene calls are TRBV6-5 and TRBJ1-1; D not certain. CDR1 is MNHEY and CDR2 is SVGAGI in the germline V gene. CDR3 length equals 13 residues. V dropped 7 bases and J dropped 0 bases, with 9 bases sitting between them. The CDR3 region is CASKRGLNTEAFF. CDR3 bases: TGTGCCAGCAAGAGAGGGTTGAACACTGAAGCTTTCTTT.

The V gene is TRBV5-4, the J gene TRBJ2-3, with 8 nucleotides matching TRBD1. From germline, CDR1 is SGHNT and CDR2 YYREEE (reference sequence). The ends lost 1 base at V and 6 bases at J; junction bases unmatched: 7. This CDR3 is built from 15 residues. CDR3 in DNA: TGTGCCAGCAGCTTGCTTAGACAGGGGAGGGATACGCAGTATTTT. It translates to CASSLLRQGRDTQYF. The full variable domain, with the rest looked up from reference TRBV5-4 and TRBJ2-3, is ETGVTQSPTHLIKTRGQQVTLRCSSQSGHNTVSWYQQALGQGPQFIFQYYREEENGRGNFPPRFSGLQFPNYSSELNVNALELDDSALYLCASSLLRQGRDTQYFGPGTRLTVL.